This entry is about one T cell receptor beta chain. Its target antigen remains unknown. Per-base qualities were not stored, and no clone one base away is much larger. Whole blood was collected in K2EDTA tubes by collaborating institutions according to the institutions' own protocols. For TCRbeta analysis, collaborators shipped samples as frozen whole blood, isolated PBMCs, or DNA extracted from either of those sample types. These data originate in a study of blood T cell repertoires in COVID-19 (dated by TCRdb to about 2020). Concerning the study at large: Collaborator samples came from the United States, Italy and Spain and covered acute and convalescent phases of COVID-19. The material from the prospective study consisted of cDNA or gDNA derived from T cells, B-cell-depleted T cells, or PBMCs. Deeply sampled blood TCRbeta repertoires from subjects exposed to, actively infected with, or recovered from COVID-19 were included in the dataset. The repertoires were released in a freely available public database intended as a resource for research on the immune response to SARS-CoV-2. The samples were drawn from the first 160 participants of the ongoing ImmuneRACE study and from 1,200 or so subjects provided by 6 global collaborators. A de-identified subject ID, COVID-19 status, age in years and sex were almost always included in the sample metadata. Where HLA class I and class II types were available, the types were taken from metadata supplied by the sample provider, not from assay-based typing.

From the germline V gene, CDR1 is MGHRA and CDR2 is YSYEKL. V and J lose 0 bases and 6 bases, and a span of 11 bases separates them. The CDR3 covers 14 residues, taking in both the cysteine and the phenylalanine. The read is trimmed to its CDR3 DNA, 42 bases read in frame from base 1. Results and caveats for the whole study, not just this receptor: The amount of clinical and demographic metadata varied by source and participant and was provided uncurated.

TCRbeta CDR3 regions were amplified from genomic DNA by means of the immunoSEQ Assay, a bias-controlled multiplex PCR. Turning to the authors' computational methods: Within the assay, amplification of reference gene primers was used to estimate how many nucleated cells each sample contained. Sequence reads were collapsed and filtered to measure the absolute abundance of every unique TCRbeta CDR3 rearrangement. For each sample, productive Simpson clonality was calculated as the square root of Simpson's diversity index over productive rearrangements. TCRdb's version of the immuneACCESS table is confined to in-frame rearrangements and falls short of the full clone set. An unresolved V gene accounts for under half of the shortfall where checked; the remainder is of unknown origin. For V, J and clone size, that table is used; D and trimming come from the DNA. The sample table records around 110,000 clones; roughly 84% of these occur just once. Approximately 1.5% of the sample goes to the ten largest clones.

The source of this sequence is a man aged 35 to 55 with acute or convalescent COVID-19. Sequenced input: peripheral blood. Recombination connected TRBV4-1 to TRBJ1-2; matching of 6 bases hints at TRBD1 as the D gene. The CDR3 corresponds to CASSQEVRGDGYTF. The DNA reads TGCGCCAGCAGCCAAGAGGTCAGGGGAGATGGCTACACCTTC.